A selection of T cell receptor beta chains follows, all from one sample in a study of blood T cell repertoires in COVID-19. Assay used: immunoSEQ multiplex PCR; TCRdb lists only in-frame clones, some missing. The table shows over 85,000 clones, with around 88% occurring only once. Sequencing used peripheral blood. All receptors derive from a woman in her sixties or seventies with acute or convalescent COVID-19. The CDR3 runs from the conserved cysteine through the conserved F or W. Fields, in order: J gene, V gene, D gene, clone size, CDR3 protein, CDR3 DNA. A D gene is named only where the DNA matches it firmly. Some rows have no size entry. The others give once, few or many, or a class for an expanded clone.

>TRBJ1-1|TRBV3-1/TRBV3-2|TRBD1|NA
CASSQPGQDMNTEAFF
TGTGCCAGCAGCCAACCGGGACAGGACATGAACACTGAAGCTTTCTTT
>TRBJ2-2|TRBV7-9|TRBD1|NA
CASSLGQGRWNTGELFF
TGTGCCAGCAGCTTAGGACAGGGGCGATGGAACACCGGGGAGCTGTTTTTT
>TRBJ1-4|TRBV19|TRBD1|once
CASSNRDRRAHEKLFF
TGTGCCAGTAGTAACCGGGACAGGAGGGCGCATGAAAAACTGTTTTTT
>TRBJ2-5|TRBV5-1|TRBD2|once
CASSFRTSGRQETQYF
TGCGCCAGCAGCTTTAGGACTAGCGGACGTCAAGAGACCCAGTACTTC
>TRBJ2-7|TRBV27|TRBD1|NA
CASRGTGGAYEQYF
TGTGCCAGTCGGGGAACAGGGGGCGCGTACGAGCAGTACTTC
>TRBJ1-5|TRBV5-4|NA|NA
CASSIWSADRQPQHF
TGTGCCAGCAGCATTTGGTCCGCCGACAGGCAGCCCCAGCATTTT
>TRBJ1-1|TRBV10-3|TRBD1|NA
CATNDGVLDRGLLNTGAFF
TGTGCCACCAACGATGGGGTCCTGGACAGGGGTCTATTGAACACTGGAGCTTTCTTT
>TRBJ2-7|TRBV5-4|NA|NA
CASSLRRAPYEQYF
TGTGCCAGCAGCTTGCGGCGGGCTCCCTACGAGCAGTACTTC
>TRBJ2-7|TRBV11-3|NA|NA
CASSLGGPYEQYF
TGTGCCAGCAGCTTAGGAGGGCCCTACGAGCAGTACTTC
>TRBJ2-7|TRBV30|NA|NA
CAWSDNYEQYF
TGTGCCTGGAGTGACAACTACGAGCAGTACTTC
>TRBJ2-1|TRBV19|NA|NA
CASSYSHSSMSYNEQFF
TGTGCCAGTAGCTATAGCCACTCATCTATGTCCTACAATGAGCAGTTCTTC
>TRBJ2-7|TRBV9|TRBD2|NA
CASSPRLGGGEQYF
TGTGCCAGCAGCCCTCGGTTGGGCGGGGGCGAGCAGTACTTC
>TRBJ1-1|TRBV3-1/TRBV3-2|NA|NA
CASSQAEGMNTEAFF
TGTGCCAGCAGCCAAGCGGAGGGCATGAACACTGAAGCTTTCTTT
>TRBJ1-4|TRBV5-1|TRBD1|few
CASSVTGTGGGKLFF
TGCGCCAGCAGCGTGACCGGGACAGGGGGCGGAAAACTGTTTTTT
>TRBJ2-1|TRBV7-8|NA|NA
CASSSPYPSVNNEQFF
TGTGCCAGCAGCTCGCCCTATCCTAGCGTCAACAATGAGCAGTTCTTC
>TRBJ1-2|TRBV3-1/TRBV3-2|NA|NA
CASSQGVGIVYGYTF
TGTGCCAGCAGCCAAGGAGTGGGCATAGTCTATGGCTACACCTTC
>TRBJ2-1|TRBV19|NA|NA
CASGAAGSNEQFF
TGTGCCAGTGGGGCAGCGGGTTCGAATGAGCAGTTCTTC
>TRBJ2-1|TRBV5-6|NA|NA
CASSSLFRGLKGNEQFF
TGTGCCAGCAGCTCTCTCTTTAGGGGATTAAAGGGCAATGAGCAGTTCTTC
>TRBJ2-2|TRBV11-2|NA|NA
CASSLYVTLNTGELFF
TGTGCCAGCAGCTTATATGTGACATTGAACACCGGGGAGCTGTTTTTT
>TRBJ2-7|TRBV10-2|TRBD1|NA
CASSGGQAYEQYF
TGCGCCAGCAGTGGGGGACAGGCCTACGAGCAGTACTTC
>TRBJ1-4|TRBV5-1|TRBD1|NA
CASGLTGGAFEKLFF
TGCGCCAGCGGCCTGACAGGGGGCGCTTTTGAAAAACTGTTTTTT
>TRBJ1-2|TRBV5-4|NA|NA
CASSLWREPNYGYTF
TGTGCCAGCAGCTTGTGGAGGGAACCTAACTATGGCTACACCTTC
>TRBJ2-1|TRBV5-5|TRBD2|NA
CASSNPSGGWDEQFF
TGTGCCAGCAGCAACCCTAGCGGAGGGTGGGATGAGCAGTTCTTC
>TRBJ2-2|TRBV6-5|TRBD1|NA
CASSFDRGLTGELFF
TGTGCCAGCAGTTTCGACAGGGGGCTTACCGGGGAGCTGTTTTTT
>TRBJ1-2|TRBV2|TRBD1|NA
CASTSDRIGYGYTF
TGTGCCAGCACCTCGGACAGGATTGGCTATGGCTACACCTTC
>TRBJ1-5|TRBV2|NA|NA
CASTSSVGGEGNGQPQHF
TGTGCCAGCACCTCTTCTGTAGGGGGGGAGGGGAATGGACAGCCCCAGCATTTT
>TRBJ2-1|TRBV18|NA|NA
CASSLSYNEQFF
TGTGCCAGCTCACTGTCGTACAATGAGCAGTTCTTC
>TRBJ1-2|TRBV29-1|NA|NA
CSVEDRGIYGYTF
TGCAGCGTTGAAGATCGGGGGATCTATGGCTACACCTTC
>TRBJ1-4|TRBV4-2|NA|NA
CASSQEPQRGGSNEKLFF
TGTGCCAGCAGCCAAGAGCCCCAAAGGGGGGGGAGTAATGAAAAACTGTTTTTT
>TRBJ1-2|TRBV29-1|TRBD1|NA
CSVGPRQGLNYGYTF
TGCAGCGTTGGGCCCCGACAGGGCCTGAACTATGGCTACACCTTC
>TRBJ1-2|TRBV19|TRBD1|NA
CASSRTGEGYGYTF
TGTGCCAGTAGCCGGACAGGGGAAGGCTATGGCTACACCTTC
>TRBJ2-1|TRBV30|TRBD2|NA
CAWSVQASGGLLEQFF
TGTGCCTGGAGTGTACAGGCTAGCGGGGGCCTTCTGGAGCAGTTCTTC
>TRBJ2-2|TRBV18|TRBD1|NA
CASSPQGQGAWHSTGELFF
TGTGCCAGCTCACCACAGGGACAGGGGGCATGGCATTCCACCGGGGAGCTGTTTTTT
>TRBJ2-7|TRBV3-1/TRBV3-2|NA|NA
CASSQSDSEQYF
TGTGCCAGCAGCCAAAGCGACAGCGAGCAGTACTTC
>TRBJ2-5|TRBV27|TRBD1|NA
CASSLLRTGEGETQYF
TGTGCCAGCAGTTTATTACGGACAGGAGAAGGAGAGACCCAGTACTTC
>TRBJ2-5|TRBV19|TRBD1|NA
CATTDRQRETQYF
TGTGCCACCACGGACAGGCAAAGGGAGACCCAGTACTTC
>TRBJ1-1|TRBV5-4|NA|NA
CASSLEGVLGVNTEAFF
TGTGCCAGCAGCTTGGAGGGGGTACTAGGGGTGAACACTGAAGCTTTCTTT
>TRBJ1-5|TRBV19|TRBD1|NA
CASSIGQGRNQPQHF
TGTGCCAGTAGTATCGGACAGGGTCGCAATCAGCCCCAGCATTTT
>TRBJ1-2|TRBV29-1|NA|NA
CSVEETATSRHPVYGYTF
TGCAGCGTTGAAGAGACGGCGACGTCGCGGCATCCGGTCTATGGCTACACCTTC
>TRBJ1-6|TRBV19|NA|NA
CASSEVPQSSPLHF
TGTGCCAGTAGTGAGGTCCCACAAAGCTCACCCCTCCACTTT
>TRBJ2-7|TRBV9|NA|NA
CASSVEHSTYEQYF
TGTGCCAGCAGCGTAGAACACAGTACCTACGAGCAGTACTTC
>TRBJ1-1|TRBV9|TRBD1|NA
CASSVQGGTEAFF
TGTGCCAGCAGCGTACAGGGGGGAACTGAAGCTTTCTTT
>TRBJ2-7|TRBV7-8|NA|NA
CASSFYTRHEQYF
TGTGCCAGCAGCTTTTATACGCGCCACGAGCAGTACTTC
>TRBJ1-1|TRBV19|TRBD1|NA
CASRGTDTTHTEAFF
TGTGCCAGTAGAGGGACAGACACGACCCACACTGAAGCTTTCTTT
>TRBJ2-7|TRBV5-1|NA|NA
CASSKTDPWEQYF
TGCGCCAGCAGCAAGACAGACCCCTGGGAGCAGTACTTC
>TRBJ2-7|TRBV2|TRBD2|NA
CASSGLAGLDEQYF
TGTGCCAGCAGTGGTCTAGCGGGACTGGACGAGCAGTACTTC
>TRBJ1-3|TRBV6-5|TRBD1|NA
CASSYQTGAGNTIYF
TGTGCCAGCAGTTACCAGACAGGGGCTGGAAACACCATATATTTT
>TRBJ1-5|TRBV11-2|NA|NA
CASSLDRYSNQPQHF
TGTGCCAGCAGTCTCGACAGGTATAGCAATCAGCCCCAGCATTTT
>TRBJ1-1|TRBV10-2|NA|NA
CASSNRQMNTEAFF
TGCGCCAGCAGTAACCGACAGATGAACACTGAAGCTTTCTTT